Listed here is a single T cell receptor (beta chain). In its sample, this clonotype was seen many times. Its antigen is currently not known. There are no base qualities to consult, and no much larger clone falls within one base. This specimen belongs to a study of CD8 T cells in ankylosing spondylitis (dated by TCRdb to about 2017). Describing the broader study: The study set out to find disease-linked TCR variants by profiling T cell receptor beta repertoires in ankylosing spondylitis patients and healthy donors. In total, the full study cohort was made up of 95 to 110 healthy donors and 20 to 25 ankylosing spondylitis patients. Peripheral blood was sampled, and synovial fluid was additionally collected from ankylosing spondylitis patients.

The sequencer listed for this sample is Illumina HiSeq 2500. TCR beta libraries were prepared by quantitative 5'-RACE with molecular barcodes. Per the source publication's procedure: A new computational method, built on a probabilistic model of VDJ rearrangement, was used to identify disease-linked TCR variants. The public reads were quality trimmed at Q25 with fastp and then assembled into clones with MiXCR by TCRdb, keeping productive beta chains. Entries that share a CDR3 protein sequence are merged under the most common genes and DNA. The V and J calls were not made by the authors but by TCRdb's processing. In this sample the table shows 500,000 to 650,000 distinct CDR3 sequences, roughly 5% of which occur a single time. 3.5% of the sample belongs to the ten largest clones. The germline V gene specifies SGHTA as CDR1 and FQGNSA as CDR2. V sheds 5 bases and J sheds 2 bases, leaving 16 bases between their ends. The CDR3 contains 15 residues, cysteine and phenylalanine counted. Left in the record is the CDR3 DNA by itself, 45 bases read in frame from the first base.

Study-level results and caveats: A TCR beta motif of several highly homologous amino acid variants appeared characteristic of blood from ankylosing spondylitis patients. In peripheral blood, the disease-linked clones were found at relatively low frequencies and had a CD8+ phenotype. The disease-linked clones were reported as significantly enriched in matched synovial fluid samples from ankylosing spondylitis patients. Some TCR beta motif variants had previously been reported in synovial fluid and blood of reactive arthritis patients, which suggested common disease-initiation mechanisms.

Sequenced: blood, either unsorted or a sorted T cell fraction (not recorded which). The chain links TRBV7-2 with TRBJ2-7, with TRBD2 tentatively as D gene (6 bases match). This TCR was recovered from a male donor with ankylosing spondylitis. At the DNA level, the sequence is TGTGCCAGCAGCCCCCAGCTAGGAGGGCCCTACGAGCAGTACTTC. It translates as CASSPQLGGPYEQYF.